This T cell receptor (beta chain) was identified during a study of T cell responses to AZD1222 COVID-19 vaccine. Turning to the study itself: Both about-4-week and about-12-week second-dose recipients were combined.

TCRdb keeps only in-frame clones here, not all; method: immunoSEQ multiplex PCR. This table has over 150,000 clones, 90% appearing once. As to this clone: The antigen is undetermined.

V was clipped by 3 bases and J by 7 bases; unmatched bases: 7. CDR1 is SGDLS and CDR2 is YYNGEE in the germline V gene. The CDR3 runs to 15 residues. General study points: With dominance at 160-218 and 743-854, vaccine-associated CD4 TCRs spanned spike.

The chain is built from TRBV9 and TRBJ2-1; TRBD2 agrees at 10 bases. The TCR comes from an adult in good health. Sequenced here: peripheral blood, sampled on day 0 of AZD1222 vaccination. The CDR3 is CASSASGGPGNEQFF. The DNA for the CDR3 is TGTGCCAGCAGCGCTAGCGGGGGCCCTGGGAATGAGCAGTTCTTC.